Presented here are 16 T cell receptor beta chains from one specimen sequenced in a study of read filtering for tumor transcriptome and immune sequencing. The library was built from roughly 400 ng RNA with molecular barcoded adaptors for alpha/delta and beta/gamma chains. Each CDR3 protein gets one entry after TCRdb re-called the reads with MiXCR. The sample lists 37,000 or so distinct CDR3 sequences; roughly 13% were seen once. Input material: a population of CD138-negative cells sorted from bone marrow. The receptors shown here come from a donor aged 40 or over with multiple myeloma.

This clonotype has at least ten counts. The V and J genes are TRBV9 and TRBJ2-6, with TRBD2 as a possible D gene (5 bases). Between the trimmed V and J ends, which lost 2 bases and 4 bases, there was a span of 16 bases. CDR3 size: 17 residues. The germline V gene encodes CDR1 SGDLS and CDR2 YYNGEE. The CDR3: CASSVYSRGPGANVLTF. Here the CDR3 DNA reads TGTGCCAGCAGCGTGTACTCTCGAGGGCCAGGGGCCAACGTCCTGACTTTC.

This clonotype was recorded many times. The genes are TRBV2 and TRBJ2-7; 14 bases fit TRBD2. Per the germline V gene, CDR1 is SNHLY and CDR2 is FYNNEI. After removal of 5 bases from V and 4 bases from J, the junction contained 31 bases not matched to a gene. The CDR3 extends over 24 amino acids. DNA of the CDR3: TGTGCCAGCAGTCAACCCTCGGGACAGGGAGAAGGGACTAGCGGGAGTGCCGGGACGTACGAGCAGTACTTC. Residues: CASSQPSGQGEGTSGSAGTYEQYF.

The J gene is TRBJ2-3, the V gene TRBV29-1, with D unclear. Trimming removed 6 bases from V and 6 bases from J, with 10 bases in between. This CDR3 contains 11 residues. Germline CDR1 SQVTM, CDR2 ANQGSEA. CDR3 residues: CSVWSIDTQYF. CDR3 DNA sequence: TGCAGCGTGTGGAGCATTGATACGCAGTATTTT.

This chain links TRBV20-1 with TRBJ1-5; D remains ambiguous. From germline, CDR1 is DFQATT and CDR2 SNEGSKA (reference sequence). This CDR3 region has 14 residues. The V gene lost 2 bases and the J gene lost 5 bases, with 13 bases spanning the gap. The DNA of the CDR3 is TGCAGTGCTAGATCAACTTTAAGGGATCAGCCCCAGCATTTT. Its translation: CSARSTLRDQPQHF.

This clonotype was seen only a few times. The chain uses TRBV29-1 and TRBJ2-3; the D is unclear. Germline CDR1 and CDR2: SQVTM and ANQGSEA. Trimming left V 7 bases short and J 0 bases short, with 8 bases between. The CDR3 runs to 12 residues. CDR3 loop: CSGIVSTDTQYF. CDR3 bases: TGCAGCGGGATAGTAAGCACAGATACGCAGTATTTT.

This clonotype was detected many times. The rearrangement uses TRBV7-3 and TRBJ1-1, with D tentatively TRBD1 (6 bases). Trimming cost V 2 bases and J 7 bases, with 11 bases left between them. CDR1 and CDR2 from the germline V gene are SGHTA and FQGTGA. The CDR3 covers 13 residues. CDR3 coding DNA: TGTGCCAGCAGCTTAGCAGGGGTGGGTGAAGCTTTCTTT. This gives the protein CASSLAGVGEAFF.

Notes on this clonotype: Given a much more abundant clone one base away, this may be a read error. The chain joins TRBV29-1 to TRBJ1-4, with TRBD1 matching over 7 bases. The assigned J gene may be wrong: the sequence end matches TRBJ2-3 better. CDR3 length: 14 amino acids. The V gene's germline CDR1 is SQVTM and CDR2 ANQGSEA. The DNA for the CDR3 is TGCAGCGTTTCGCAACAGGGGACCACAGATACGCAGTATTTT. Translating it yields CSVSQQGTTDTQYF.

Worth noting for this clonotype: Given a much more abundant clone one base away, this may be a read error. The genes are TRBV28 and TRBJ2-2, with D unresolved. CDR1 and CDR2 (germline): MDHEN, SYDVKM. The CDR3 is 14 residues long. With 11 bases removed from V and 2 bases from J, the gap between germline ends came to 15 bases. The CDR3 loop is CACYEAGNTGELFF. In DNA, the CDR3 is TGTGCCTGCTATGAGGCAGGCAACACCGGGGAGCTGTTTTTT. Full variable domain (outside the CDR3, taken from reference TRBV28 and TRBJ2-2): DVKVTQSSRYLVKRTGEKVFLECVQDMDHENMFWYRQDPGLGLRLIYFSYDVKMKEKGDIPEGYSVSREKKERFSLILESASTNQTSMYLCACYEAGNTGELFFGEGSRLTVL.

This clonotype was counted at least ten times. The chain couples TRBV2 to TRBJ2-1, with a possible D match to TRBD2 (6 bases). V lost 8 bases and J 5 bases, leaving 13 bases between the germline ends. Per the germline V gene, CDR1 is SNHLY and CDR2 is FYNNEI. The CDR3 covers 13 residues. DNA for the CDR3: TGTGCCAGCGGTACCGGGAGCAACAATGAGCAGTTCTTC. It translates to CASGTGSNNEQFF. Combining the CDR3 with reference TRBV2 and TRBJ2-1 gives the whole variable domain EPEVTQTPSHQVTQMGQEVILRCVPISNHLYFYWYRQILGQKVEFLVSFYNNEISEKSEIFDDQFSVERPDGSNFTLKIRSTKLEDSAMYFCASGTGSNNEQFFGPGTRLTVL.

The sample holds many counts of this clonotype. The chain has TRBV20-1 and TRBJ2-1; no clear D. The CDR3 has 13 amino acids. Germline V lookup: CDR1 DFQATT, CDR2 SNEGSKA (reference sequence). V was trimmed by 3 bases and J by 7 bases, leaving 13 bases between them. The CDR3 DNA sequence: TGCAGTGCTAGGGCTGAGTGGGGAAATGAGCAGTTCTTC. It codes for CSARAEWGNEQFF.

This clonotype showed up many times. The junction departs from germline at one end; a sequencing error may be responsible. J is TRBJ2-7 and V is TRBV20-1; TRBD1 might be the D (6 bases). Looked up from germline, CDR1 is DFQATT and CDR2 is SNEGSKA (reference sequence). The CDR3 is 13 amino acids. The CDR3 sequence is CSAGDRRSYEQYF. The CDR3 DNA sequence: TGCAGTGCTGGAGACAGGCGCTCCTACGAGCAGTACTTC.

The rearrangement uses TRBV30 and TRBJ2-1; D perhaps matches TRBD2 (6 bases). V gave up 0 bases and J gave up 4 bases, with 16 bases separating them. The CDR3 covers 16 residues. The V gene's germline CDR1 is GTSNPN and CDR2 SVGIG (reference sequence). Written as DNA, the CDR3 is TGTGCCTGGAGTGTAGCATCGGGGGTCTTTTACAATGAGCAGTTCTTC. It encodes CAWSVASGVFYNEQFF.

A note on this clonotype: This may stem from a read error, because a much larger clone lies one nucleotide away. The V call is TRBV7-9, the J call TRBJ2-6; 8 nucleotides line up with TRBD2. The CDR3 is 18 amino acids. CDR1 and CDR2 from the germline V gene are SEHNR and FQNEAQ (reference sequence). Losses at the gene ends were 10 bases for V and 0 bases for J; bases not matched to a gene: 14. CDR3 sequence reads: CATLVPGREGSGANVLTF. DNA of the CDR3: TGTGCCACCCTAGTCCCCGGCCGGGAGGGCTCTGGGGCCAACGTCCTGACTTTC. Drawing the rest from reference TRBV7-9 and TRBJ2-6, the complete variable domain is DTGVSQNPRHKITKRGQNVTFRCDPISEHNRLYWYRQTLGQGPEFLTYFQNEAQLEKSRLLSDRFSAERPKGSFSTLEIQRTEQGDSAMYLCATLVPGREGSGANVLTFGAGSRLTVL.

This clonotype was recorded at least ten times. The CDR3 loop reads CASRGTAQETQYF. CDR3 nucleotide sequence: TGTGCCAGCAGGGGGACAGCGCAAGAGACCCAGTACTTC. The chain joins TRBV28 to TRBJ2-5; 7 nucleotides line up with TRBD1. Germline loops: CDR1 MDHEN, CDR2 SYDVKM. J was trimmed by 2 bases and V by 6 bases; bases with no gene match: 3. The CDR3 spans 13 residues. Variable domain in full (rest from reference TRBV28 and TRBJ2-5): DVKVTQSSRYLVKRTGEKVFLECVQDMDHENMFWYRQDPGLGLRLIYFSYDVKMKEKGDIPEGYSVSREKKERFSLILESASTNQTSMYLCASRGTAQETQYFGPGTRLLVL.

Ten or more counts support this clonotype. This chain joins TRBV4-1 and TRBJ2-1; D remains ambiguous. CDR3 length equals 13 residues. V was cut by 0 bases and J by 9 bases, with 9 bases left in between. Germline V lookup: CDR1 MGHRA, CDR2 YSYEKL. The CDR3: CASSQDPFREQFF. DNA for the CDR3: TGCGCCAGCAGCCAAGATCCATTCCGTGAGCAGTTCTTC.

At least ten counts were recorded for this clonotype. V gene TRBV12-3 or TRBV12-4 combines with J gene TRBJ1-1; D gene ambiguous. The CDR3 totals 17 residues. V lost 2 bases to trimming and J lost 1 base, with 17 bases between them. The CDR3 nucleotides are TGTGCCAGCAGTTTATATGGGTCAGGCCCCCAGAACACTGAAGCTTTCTTT. It specifies CASSLYGSGPQNTEAFF.